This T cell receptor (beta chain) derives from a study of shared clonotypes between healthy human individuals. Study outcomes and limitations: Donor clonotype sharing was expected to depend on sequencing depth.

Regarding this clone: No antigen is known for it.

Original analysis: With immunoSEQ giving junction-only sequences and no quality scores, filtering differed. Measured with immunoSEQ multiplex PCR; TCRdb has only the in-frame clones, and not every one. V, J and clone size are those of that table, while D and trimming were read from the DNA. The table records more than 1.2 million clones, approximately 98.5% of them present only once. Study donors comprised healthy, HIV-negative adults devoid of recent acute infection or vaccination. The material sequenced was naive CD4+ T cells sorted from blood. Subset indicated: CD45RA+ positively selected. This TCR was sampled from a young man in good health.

The CDR3, as DNA: TGTGCCAGCAGCGTAGCTGGGGCCCCGGCATCTGGCTACACCTTC. This translates into CASSVAGAPASGYTF. The rearrangement links TRBV9 to TRBJ1-2, with D maybe TRBD1 (5 bases). The germline V gene encodes CDR1 SGDLS and CDR2 YYNGEE. Deletions cut 0 bases from V and 7 bases from J, with 16 bases between. CDR3 length: 15 residues.